This T cell receptor (beta chain) was observed in a study of blood T cell repertoires in COVID-19. Repertoires were generated with immunoSEQ multiplex PCR, while TCRdb's copy carries only in-frame clones and drops some. The top ten hold more than 4% of the sample, which has fewer than 500,000 clones, around 89% seen once. The CDR3 sequence is 15 residues long. The germline V gene has CDR1 SGHAT and CDR2 FQNNGV. Trimming removed 4 bases from V and 0 bases from J; junction bases left unmatched: 5. The V call is TRBV11-2, the J call TRBJ1-1, with 7 bases lining up with TRBD1. Sequences were obtained from peripheral blood. The clonotype was recovered from a woman aged 25 to 45 with acute or convalescent COVID-19. The CDR3 bases are TGTGCCAGCAGCTGGGACAGTTACATGAACACTGAAGCTTTCTTT. Translation: CASSWDSYMNTEAFF.